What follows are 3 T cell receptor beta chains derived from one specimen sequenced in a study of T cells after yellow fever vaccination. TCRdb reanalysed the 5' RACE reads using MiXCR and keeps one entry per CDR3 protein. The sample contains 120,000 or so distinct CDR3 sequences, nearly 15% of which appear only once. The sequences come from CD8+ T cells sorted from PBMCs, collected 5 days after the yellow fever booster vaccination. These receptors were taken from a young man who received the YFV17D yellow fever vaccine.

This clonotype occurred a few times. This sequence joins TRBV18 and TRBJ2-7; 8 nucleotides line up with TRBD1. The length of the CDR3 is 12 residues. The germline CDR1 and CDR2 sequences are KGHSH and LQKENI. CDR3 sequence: CASSPIRDRPVV. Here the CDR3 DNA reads TGTGCCAGCTCACCTATCCGGGACAGGCCCGTAGTC.

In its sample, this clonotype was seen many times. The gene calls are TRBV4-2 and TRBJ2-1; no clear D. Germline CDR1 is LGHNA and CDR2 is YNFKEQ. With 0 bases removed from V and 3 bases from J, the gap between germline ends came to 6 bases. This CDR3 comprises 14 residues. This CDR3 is CASSQDGNYNEQFF. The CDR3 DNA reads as TGTGCCAGCAGCCAAGATGGCAACTACAATGAGCAGTTCTTC.

The DNA of the CDR3 is TGCAGTGCTAGAGCCTCCACAGGGGTCCCCTACGAGCAGTACTTC. Its translation is CSARASTGVPYEQYF. This chain uses TRBV20-1 with TRBJ2-7; TRBD1 matches 7 bases. J lost 2 bases, V lost 1 base, and 8 bases had no gene match. The CDR3 is made up of 15 amino acids. Germline V gene lookup returns CDR1 DFQATT and CDR2 SNEGSKA (reference sequence).